The sequence of this T cell receptor beta chain was determined in a study of blood T cell repertoires in COVID-19. Study-wide context: Sample material is recorded as cDNA or gDNA derived from T cells, B-cell-depleted T cells, or PBMCs.

In the original workflow: Amplification from reference gene primers served as the basis for estimated nucleated cell counts. The protocol was immunoSEQ multiplex PCR, while the TCRdb copy is restricted to in-frame clones and leaves out a portion. V and J calls and clone size are given by that table; D and trimming were obtained from the DNA. This table holds 200,000 to 250,000 clones, around nine tenths found once. With 1 base removed from V and 11 bases from J, the gap between germline ends came to 12 bases. Germline V gene lookup returns CDR1 SGHVS and CDR2 FQNEAQ. This CDR3 has 14 residues. J is TRBJ1-6 and V is TRBV7-8; D ambiguous. The sequence was obtained from a woman aged 55-75 years who had recovered from COVID-19. The specimen was peripheral blood. The DNA of the CDR3 is TGTGCCAGCAGCTTAGGTCCGCGGGAAACACCCCTCCACTTT. Translation: CASSLGPRETPLHF.